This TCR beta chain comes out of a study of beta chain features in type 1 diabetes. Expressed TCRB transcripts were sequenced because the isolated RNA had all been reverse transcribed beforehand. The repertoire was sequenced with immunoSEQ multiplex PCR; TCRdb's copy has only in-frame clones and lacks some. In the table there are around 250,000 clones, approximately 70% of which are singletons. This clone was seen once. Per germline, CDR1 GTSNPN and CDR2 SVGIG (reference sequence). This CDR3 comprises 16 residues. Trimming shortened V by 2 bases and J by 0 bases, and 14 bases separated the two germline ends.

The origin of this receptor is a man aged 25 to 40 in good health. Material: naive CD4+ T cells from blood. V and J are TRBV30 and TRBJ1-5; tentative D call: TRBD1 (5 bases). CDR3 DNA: TGTGCCTGGAGTTTCACGGGACCGCATAGCAATCAGCCCCAGCATTTT. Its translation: CAWSFTGPHSNQPQHF.